This T cell receptor beta chain emerged from a study of blood T cell repertoires in COVID-19. V lost 7 bases, J lost 6 bases, and 5 bases stayed unmatched. The CDR3 extends over 14 amino acids. Germline V lookup: CDR1 LNHDA, CDR2 SQIVND (reference sequence). Profiled with immunoSEQ multiplex PCR; TCRdb holds only in-frame clones, not every one. The data hold around 130,000 clones, with about four fifths observed a single time. This receptor was identified in a man between 60 and 70 years old with acute or convalescent COVID-19. Sequenced input: peripheral blood. V gene TRBV19 combines with J gene TRBJ1-6; 8 nucleotides line up with TRBD1. The DNA for the CDR3 is TGTGCCAGTAACGACAGGGGACCTAATTCACCCCTCCACTTT. Its translation: CASNDRGPNSPLHF.